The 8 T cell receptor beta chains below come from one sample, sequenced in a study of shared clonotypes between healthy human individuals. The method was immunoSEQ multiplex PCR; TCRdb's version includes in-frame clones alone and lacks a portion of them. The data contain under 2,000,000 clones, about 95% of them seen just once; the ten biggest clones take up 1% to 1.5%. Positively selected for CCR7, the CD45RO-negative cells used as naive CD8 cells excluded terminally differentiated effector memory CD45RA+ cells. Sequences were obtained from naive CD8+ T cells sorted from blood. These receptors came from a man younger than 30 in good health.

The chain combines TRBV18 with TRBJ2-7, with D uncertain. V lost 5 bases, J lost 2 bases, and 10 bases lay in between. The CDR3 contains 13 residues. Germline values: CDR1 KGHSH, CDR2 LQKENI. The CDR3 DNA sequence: TGTGCCAGCTCATATGACGGCCCCTACGAGCAGTACTTC. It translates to CASSYDGPYEQYF.

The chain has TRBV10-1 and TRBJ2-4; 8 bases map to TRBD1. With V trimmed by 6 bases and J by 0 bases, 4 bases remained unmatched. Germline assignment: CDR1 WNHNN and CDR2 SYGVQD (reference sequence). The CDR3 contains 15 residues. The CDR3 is CASSRDRGAKNIQYF. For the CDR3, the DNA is TGCGCCAGCAGCCGCGACAGGGGAGCCAAAAACATTCAGTACTTC.

CDR3: CASSLAGYSYNEQFF. The CDR3 DNA reads TGTGCCAGCAGCTTAGCAGGGTACTCGTACAATGAGCAGTTCTTC. The chain has TRBV7-9 and TRBJ2-1; no firm D call. CDR1 SEHNR and CDR2 FQNEAQ come from the germline V gene (reference sequence). V was pared by 0 bases and J by 4 bases, with 10 bases between. The CDR3 extends over 15 amino acids.

CDR3 sequence reads: CASSLAASGIGSHEQYF. The CDR3 coding sequence is TGTGCCAGCAGCTTAGCCGCCAGCGGGATCGGATCCCACGAGCAGTACTTC. V and J are TRBV7-8 and TRBJ2-7; 7 nucleotides line up with TRBD2. V lost 0 bases, J lost 5 bases, and 13 bases stayed unmatched. The CDR3 covers 17 residues. Germline CDR1 SGHVS, CDR2 FQNEAQ.

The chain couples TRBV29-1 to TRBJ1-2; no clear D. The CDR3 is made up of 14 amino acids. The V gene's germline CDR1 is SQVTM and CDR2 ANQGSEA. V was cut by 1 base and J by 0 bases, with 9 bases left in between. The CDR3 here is CSVEVAGSNYGYTF. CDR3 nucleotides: TGCAGCGTTGAAGTGGCCGGTTCTAACTATGGCTACACCTTC.

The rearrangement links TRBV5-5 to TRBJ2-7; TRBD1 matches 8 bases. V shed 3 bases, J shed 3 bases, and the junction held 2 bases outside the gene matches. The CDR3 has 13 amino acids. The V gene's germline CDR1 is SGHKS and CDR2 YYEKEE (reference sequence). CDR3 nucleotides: TGTGCCAGCAGCTGGACAGGGAGCTACGAGCAGTACTTC. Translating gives CASSWTGSYEQYF. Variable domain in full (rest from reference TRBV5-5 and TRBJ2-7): DAGVTQSPTHLIKTRGQQVTLRCSPISGHKSVSWYQQVLGQGPQFIFQYYEKEERGRGNFPDRFSARQFPNYSSELNVNALLLGDSALYLCASSWTGSYEQYFGPGTRLTVT.

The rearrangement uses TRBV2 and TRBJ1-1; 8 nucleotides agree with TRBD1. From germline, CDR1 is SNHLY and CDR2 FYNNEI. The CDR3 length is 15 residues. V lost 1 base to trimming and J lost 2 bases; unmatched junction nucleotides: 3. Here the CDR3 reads CASSEVTGENTEAFF. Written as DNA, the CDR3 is TGTGCCAGCAGTGAAGTGACAGGGGAAAACACTGAAGCTTTCTTT.

The CDR3 DNA reads TGTGCCAGCAGTTCCGACATACTAGCGGGGGCCAACTACAATGAGCAGTTCTTC. Translation gives CASSSDILAGANYNEQFF. The V and J genes are TRBV28 and TRBJ2-1; the match to TRBD2 covers 11 bases. Germline CDR1 reads MDHEN; CDR2 reads SYDVKM. The CDR3 spans 18 residues. V was clipped by 4 bases and J by 3 bases; unmatched bases: 11.